A selection of T cell receptor beta chains follows, all from one sample in a study of sequential checkpoint blockade in melanoma. TCRdb's table, derived via immunoSEQ multiplex PCR, lists solely in-frame clones and lacks some. The sample includes 4,000 to 6,000 clones, approximately 20% seen only once; the top ten take approximately 8.6%. The material was tumor tissue (inferred from file names), obtained from a patient given nivolumab and ipilimumab in sequence. The receptor set was obtained from a human donor with melanoma. Each CDR3 is given without its conserved first and last residue. A D gene is named only where the DNA matches it firmly.

v_call d_call cdr3_aa
TRBV19 - ASSPRRRNPSAQH
TRBV28 - AAPPQVGNTIY
TRBV11-3 TRBD2 ASSLASGGQETQY
TRBV28 TRBD2 ASSSGLAGGQPSFETQY
TRBV30 TRBD2 ATSGRSGDTQY
TRBV28 - ASSFWGTEAF
TRBV15 - ATSIRGSTQVTF
TRBV12-2 - ASRLGERWTGQSEKLF
TRBV9 - ASSGTANYGYT
TRBV19 - ASSFTVLGNTIY
TRBV28 - ASSIARDMVSYEQY